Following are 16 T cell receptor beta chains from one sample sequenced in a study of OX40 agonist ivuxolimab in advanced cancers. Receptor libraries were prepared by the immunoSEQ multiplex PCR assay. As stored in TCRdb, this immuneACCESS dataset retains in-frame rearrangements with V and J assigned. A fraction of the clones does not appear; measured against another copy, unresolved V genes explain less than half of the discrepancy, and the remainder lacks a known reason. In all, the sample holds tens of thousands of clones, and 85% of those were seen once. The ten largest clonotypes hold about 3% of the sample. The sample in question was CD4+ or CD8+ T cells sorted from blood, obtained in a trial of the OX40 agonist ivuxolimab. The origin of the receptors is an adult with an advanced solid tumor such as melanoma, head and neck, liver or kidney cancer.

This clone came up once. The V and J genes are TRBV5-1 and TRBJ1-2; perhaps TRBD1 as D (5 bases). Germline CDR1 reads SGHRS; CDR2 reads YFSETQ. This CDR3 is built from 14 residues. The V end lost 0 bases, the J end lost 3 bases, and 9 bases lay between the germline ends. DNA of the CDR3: TGCGCCAGCAGCTTGGAGCGGGGCTACTATGGCTACACCTTC. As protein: CASSLERGYYGYTF.

In DNA form, the CDR3 reads TGTGCCATCAGTGAAGGGGGGACCACTGAAGCTTTCTTT. Translating gives CAISEGGTTEAFF. The V call is TRBV10-3, the J call TRBJ1-1, with D perhaps matching TRBD1 (6 bases). The CDR3 runs 13 residues. Germline V CDR1 and CDR2: ENHRY, SYGVKD. The V end lost 3 bases, the J end lost 4 bases, and 9 bases lay between the germline ends.

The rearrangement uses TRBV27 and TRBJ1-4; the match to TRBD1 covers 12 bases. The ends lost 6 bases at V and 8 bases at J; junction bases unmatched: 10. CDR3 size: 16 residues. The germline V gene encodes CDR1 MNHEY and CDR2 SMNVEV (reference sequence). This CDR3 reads CASSSIGTGGGEKLFF. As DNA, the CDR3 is TGTGCCAGCAGCTCGATTGGGACAGGGGGCGGCGAAAAACTGTTTTTT.

In DNA, the CDR3 is TGTGCCAGCAGCTCGTTGACAGGGAAAAGTTCACCCCTCCACTTT. The encoded protein is CASSSLTGKSSPLHF. The rearrangement links TRBV11-3 to TRBJ1-6; the match to TRBD1 covers 7 bases. Losses at the gene ends were 4 bases for V and 9 bases for J; bases not matched to a gene: 9. The CDR3 consists of 15 residues. Germline assignment: CDR1 SGHNT and CDR2 YENEEA. Using reference TRBV11-3 and TRBJ1-6 for the parts outside the CDR3, the full variable domain is EAGVVQSPRYKIIEKKQPVAFWCNPISGHNTLYWYLQNLGQGPELLIRYENEEAVDDSQLPKDRFSAERLKGVDSTLKIQPAELGDSAVYLCASSSLTGKSSPLHFGNGTRLTVT.

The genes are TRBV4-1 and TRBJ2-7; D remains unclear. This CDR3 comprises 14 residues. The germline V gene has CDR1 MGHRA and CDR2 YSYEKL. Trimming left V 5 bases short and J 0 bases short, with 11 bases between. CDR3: CASSSRAPSYEQYF. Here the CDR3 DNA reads TGCGCCAGCAGCTCAAGGGCACCCTCCTACGAGCAGTACTTC.

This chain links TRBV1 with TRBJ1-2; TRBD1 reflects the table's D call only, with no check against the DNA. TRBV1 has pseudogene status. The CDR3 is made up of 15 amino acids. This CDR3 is CTSSRLDRGNSGYTF. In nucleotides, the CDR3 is TGCACCAGCAGCCGCCTGGACAGGGGGAACAGTGGCTACACCTTC.

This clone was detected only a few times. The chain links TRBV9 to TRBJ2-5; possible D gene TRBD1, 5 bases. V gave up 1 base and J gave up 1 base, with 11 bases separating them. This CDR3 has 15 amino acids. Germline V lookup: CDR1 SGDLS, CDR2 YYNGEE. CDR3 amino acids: CASSVQGGPQETQYF. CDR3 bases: TGTGCCAGCAGCGTACAGGGTGGCCCCCAAGAGACCCAGTACTTC.

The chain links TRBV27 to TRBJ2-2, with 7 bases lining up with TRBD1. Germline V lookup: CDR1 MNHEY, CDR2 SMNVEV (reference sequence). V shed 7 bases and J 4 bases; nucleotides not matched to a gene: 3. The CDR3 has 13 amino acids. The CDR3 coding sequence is TGTGCCAGCAACCCAGGGGGCACCGGGGAGCTGTTTTTT. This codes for CASNPGGTGELFF.

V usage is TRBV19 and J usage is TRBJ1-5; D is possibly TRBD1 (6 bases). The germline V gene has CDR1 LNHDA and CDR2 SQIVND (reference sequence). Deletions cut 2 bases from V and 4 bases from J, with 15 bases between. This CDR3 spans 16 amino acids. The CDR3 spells CASSIYAGAGNQPQHF. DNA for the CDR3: TGTGCCAGTAGTATATACGCGGGGGCAGGGAATCAGCCCCAGCATTTT.

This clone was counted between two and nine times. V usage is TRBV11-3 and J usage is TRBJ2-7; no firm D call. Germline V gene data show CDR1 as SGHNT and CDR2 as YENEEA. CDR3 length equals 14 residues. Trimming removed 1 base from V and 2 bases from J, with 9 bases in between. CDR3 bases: TGTGCCAGCAGCTTAGGTTATTCCCCCTACGAGCAGTACTTC. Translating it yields CASSLGYSPYEQYF.

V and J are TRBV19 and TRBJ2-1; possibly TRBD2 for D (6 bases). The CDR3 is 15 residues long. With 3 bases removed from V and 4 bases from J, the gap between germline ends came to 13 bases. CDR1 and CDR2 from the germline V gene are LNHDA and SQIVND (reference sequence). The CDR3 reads CASSIRREGYNEQFF. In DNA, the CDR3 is TGTGCCAGTAGTATTAGGAGGGAAGGGTACAATGAGCAGTTCTTC.

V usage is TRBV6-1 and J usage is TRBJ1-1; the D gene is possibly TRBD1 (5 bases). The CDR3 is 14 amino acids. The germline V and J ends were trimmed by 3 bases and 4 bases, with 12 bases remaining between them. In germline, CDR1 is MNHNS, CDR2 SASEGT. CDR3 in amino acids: CASSEVERGTEAFF. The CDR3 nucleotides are TGTGCCAGCAGTGAGGTTGAGAGGGGCACTGAAGCTTTCTTT.

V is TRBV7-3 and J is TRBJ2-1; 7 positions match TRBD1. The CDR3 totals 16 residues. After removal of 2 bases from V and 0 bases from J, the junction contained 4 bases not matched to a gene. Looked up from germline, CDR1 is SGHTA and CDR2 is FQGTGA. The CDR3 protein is CASSLQTGDSYNEQFF. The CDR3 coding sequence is TGTGCCAGCAGCTTACAAACAGGGGACTCCTACAATGAGCAGTTCTTC.

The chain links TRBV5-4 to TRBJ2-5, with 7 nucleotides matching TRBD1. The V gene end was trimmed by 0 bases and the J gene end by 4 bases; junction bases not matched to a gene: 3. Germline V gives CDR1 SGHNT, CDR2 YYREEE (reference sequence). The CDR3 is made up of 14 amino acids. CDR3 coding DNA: TGTGCCAGCAGCTTGGACGACAGGGTAGAGACCCAGTACTTC. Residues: CASSLDDRVETQYF. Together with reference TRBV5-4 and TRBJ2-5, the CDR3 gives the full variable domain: ETGVTQSPTHLIKTRGQQVTLRCSSQSGHNTVSWYQQALGQGPQFIFQYYREEENGRGNFPPRFSGLQFPNYSSELNVNALELDDSALYLCASSLDDRVETQYFGPGTRLLVL.

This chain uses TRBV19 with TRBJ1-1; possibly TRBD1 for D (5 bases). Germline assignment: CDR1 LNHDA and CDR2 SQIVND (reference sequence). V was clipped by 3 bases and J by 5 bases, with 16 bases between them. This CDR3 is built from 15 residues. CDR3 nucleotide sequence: TGTGCCAGTAGTATGTTGGGGGGAGGGAATACTGAAGCTTTCTTT. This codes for CASSMLGGGNTEAFF.

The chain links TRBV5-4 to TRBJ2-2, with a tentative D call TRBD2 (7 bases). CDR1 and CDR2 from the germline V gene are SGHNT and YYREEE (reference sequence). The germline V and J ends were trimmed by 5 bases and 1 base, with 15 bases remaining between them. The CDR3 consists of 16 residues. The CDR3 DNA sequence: TGTGCCAGCAGGTTGAGGGGGGGCTGGAACACCGGGGAGCTGTTTTTT. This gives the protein CASRLRGGWNTGELFF.